These 10 T cell receptor beta chains were sequenced from one sample in a study of glioma-infiltrating T cells. TCR alpha and beta CDR3 regions were amplified from RNA using iRepertoire nested multiplex PCR. TCRdb itself ran the multiplex PCR reads through MiXCR, one entry per CDR3 protein. The table includes fewer than 500,000 distinct CDR3 sequences, approximately 42% detected once. The specimen was glioma tissue, nonneoplastic brain tissue, or PBMCs (not recorded which). Receptors were obtained from a human donor with low-grade glioma or glioblastoma, undergoing nonglioma brain surgery, or in good health (not recorded which).

This clonotype was observed many times. Here the CDR3 DNA reads TGTGCCACCCAGTACAGCGGGGTGGAGACCCAGTACTTC. Its protein is CATQYSGVETQYF. The rearrangement links TRBV6-1 to TRBJ2-5; 7 nucleotides agree with TRBD2. CDR1 and CDR2 (germline): MNHNS, SASEGT. V was clipped by 10 bases and J by 5 bases; unmatched bases: 10. The CDR3 consists of 13 residues.

This sequence joins TRBV7-8 and TRBJ1-2; a weak D match, TRBD1 (5 bases). Germline V gene data show CDR1 as SGHVS and CDR2 as FQNEAQ. Between the trimmed V and J ends, which lost 5 bases and 12 bases, there was a span of 7 bases. The CDR3 has 9 residues. As DNA, the CDR3 is TGTGCCAGCAGCCCGGGGGACACCTTC. Protein sequence: CASSPGDTF.

This chain joins TRBV4-3 and TRBJ2-4; TRBD2 aligns across 12 bases. V lost 2 bases to trimming and J lost 1 base; unmatched junction nucleotides: 0. Germline lookup yields CDR1 LGHNA and CDR2 YSLEER. This CDR3 comprises 16 residues. CDR3 loop: CASSQLAGGAKNIQYF. Here the CDR3 DNA reads TGCGCCAGCAGCCAACTAGCGGGAGGGGCCAAAAACATTCAGTACTTC.

The gene calls are TRBV6-6 and TRBJ1-1; TRBD1 might be the D (6 bases). Trimming removed 5 bases from V and 3 bases from J, with 16 bases in between. The length of the CDR3 is 15 residues. From germline, CDR1 is MNHNY and CDR2 SVGAGI (reference sequence). This CDR3 is CASSHGGGFDTEAFF. The DNA for the CDR3 is TGTGCCAGCAGTCACGGAGGGGGTTTCGACACTGAAGCTTTCTTT.

J is TRBJ1-1 and V is TRBV19, with a possible D match to TRBD1 (5 bases). The germline CDR1 and CDR2 sequences are LNHDA and SQIVND (reference sequence). V lost 6 bases and J lost 3, with 20 bases in between. The length of the CDR3 is 16 residues. As DNA, the CDR3 is TGTGCCAGTAGCACAAAGACAGCCAGGGCATACACTGAAGCTTTCTTT. It is translated as CASSTKTARAYTEAFF.

Notes on this clonotype: A much larger clone differs from this one at a single base, so this may be a read error. The chain recombines TRBV7-9 with TRBJ2-3; no definite D call. This CDR3 region has 14 residues. Per germline, CDR1 SEHNR and CDR2 FQNEAQ (reference sequence). The CDR3 here is CARSLVEWEDTQYF. In DNA, the CDR3 is TGTGCCAGGAGCTTAGTAGAGTGGGAAGATACGCAGTATTTT.

This chain links TRBV27 with TRBJ2-7, with 10 bases matching TRBD1. The CDR3 loop spans 14 amino acids. The germline V gene encodes CDR1 MNHEY and CDR2 SMNVEV (reference sequence). Germline trimming cut 6 bases from V and 6 bases from J; bases unmatched to any gene: 8. The CDR3 DNA reads TGTGCCAGCAGGACACCGGGACAGGGGTTCGAGCAGTACTTC. Translated, it gives CASRTPGQGFEQYF.

CDR3 bases: TGCGCCAGCAGCCAACACCGAACAACTAATGAAAAACTGTTTTTT. Amino acids: CASSQHRTTNEKLFF. The gene calls are TRBV4-1 and TRBJ1-4; D unclear. The CDR3 is 15 residues long. Germline-derived CDR1 and CDR2 are MGHRA and YSYEKL. Deletions cut 2 bases from V and 0 bases from J, with 7 bases between.

This clonotype was detected only a few times. The chain employs TRBV28 and TRBJ2-7; D perhaps matches TRBD1 (5 bases). CDR1 MDHEN and CDR2 SYDVKM come from the germline V gene. The length of the CDR3 is 17 residues. The V end lost 3 bases, the J end lost 2 bases, and 20 bases lay between the germline ends. CDR3: CASSLPTVSGDTYEQYF. CDR3 bases: TGTGCCAGCAGTTTGCCGACAGTCTCGGGCGATACCTACGAGCAGTACTTC.

This clonotype was seen many times. The chain recombines TRBV15 with TRBJ2-7; no clear D. The germline gives CDR1 LNHNV, CDR2 YYDKDF (reference sequence). The CDR3 is made up of 12 amino acids. The V and J ends lost 9 bases and 5 bases respectively, with 14 bases between them. The chain's CDR3 is CATTDRKDEQYF. CDR3 coding DNA: TGTGCCACGACCGATCGTAAAGACGAGCAGTACTTC.